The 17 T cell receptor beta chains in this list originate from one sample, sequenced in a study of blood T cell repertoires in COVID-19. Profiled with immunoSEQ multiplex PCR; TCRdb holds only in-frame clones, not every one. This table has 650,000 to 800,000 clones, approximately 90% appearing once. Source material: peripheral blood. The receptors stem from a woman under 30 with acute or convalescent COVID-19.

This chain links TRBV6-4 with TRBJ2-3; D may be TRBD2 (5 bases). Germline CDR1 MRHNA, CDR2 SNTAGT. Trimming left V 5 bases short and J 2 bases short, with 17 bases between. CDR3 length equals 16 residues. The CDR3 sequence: CASSLEAGEPTDTQYF. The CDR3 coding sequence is TGTGCCAGCAGTTTGGAGGCCGGGGAACCCACAGATACGCAGTATTTT.

CDR3 loop: CASSLSYSSLRTGFADTQYF. As DNA, the CDR3 is TGTGCCAGCAGTTTATCGTACAGTAGCCTTCGGACAGGGTTTGCAGATACGCAGTATTTT. The chain uses TRBV27 and TRBJ2-3; 8 bases match TRBD1. The germline CDR1 and CDR2 sequences are MNHEY and SMNVEV (reference sequence). This CDR3 is built from 20 residues. Trimming cost V 0 bases and J 4 bases; bases outside gene matches: 18.

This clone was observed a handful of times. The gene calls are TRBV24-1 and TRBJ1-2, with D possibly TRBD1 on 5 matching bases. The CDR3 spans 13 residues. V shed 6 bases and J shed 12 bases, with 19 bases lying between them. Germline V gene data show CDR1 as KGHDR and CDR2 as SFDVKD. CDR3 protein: CATSPMGGGLHTF. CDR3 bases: TGTGCCACCAGTCCGATGGGGGGAGGGCTACACACCTTC.

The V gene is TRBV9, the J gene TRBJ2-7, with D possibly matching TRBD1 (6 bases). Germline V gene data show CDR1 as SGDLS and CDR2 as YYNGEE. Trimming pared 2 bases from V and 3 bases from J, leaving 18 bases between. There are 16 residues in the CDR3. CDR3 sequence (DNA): TGTGCCAGCAGCGTGTCTCTACAGGGAGAAGACTACGAGCAGTACTTC. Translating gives CASSVSLQGEDYEQYF.

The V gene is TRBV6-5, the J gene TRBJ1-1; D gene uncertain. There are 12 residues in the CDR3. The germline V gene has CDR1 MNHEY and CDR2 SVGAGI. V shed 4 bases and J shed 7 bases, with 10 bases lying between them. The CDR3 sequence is CASSSLQREAFF. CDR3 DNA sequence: TGTGCCAGCAGTTCCCTTCAGCGTGAAGCTTTCTTT.

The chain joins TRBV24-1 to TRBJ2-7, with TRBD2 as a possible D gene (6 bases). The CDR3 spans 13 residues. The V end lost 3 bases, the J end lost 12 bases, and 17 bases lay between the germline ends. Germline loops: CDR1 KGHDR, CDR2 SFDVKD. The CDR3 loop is CATSDRPGGEVYF. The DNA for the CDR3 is TGTGCCACCAGTGATCGCCCCGGGGGAGAGGTGTACTTC.

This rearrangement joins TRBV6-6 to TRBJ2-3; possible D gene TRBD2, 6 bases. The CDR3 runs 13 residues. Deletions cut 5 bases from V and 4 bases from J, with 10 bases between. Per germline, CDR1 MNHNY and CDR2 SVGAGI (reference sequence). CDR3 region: CASSPREPDTQYF. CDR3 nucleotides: TGTGCCAGCAGTCCTCGGGAGCCAGATACGCAGTATTTT.

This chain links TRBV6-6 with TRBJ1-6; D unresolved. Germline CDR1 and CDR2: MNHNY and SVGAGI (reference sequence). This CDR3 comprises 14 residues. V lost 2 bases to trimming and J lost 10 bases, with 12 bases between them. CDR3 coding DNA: TGTGCCAGCAGTTACAAGGAGTCTAACTCACCCCTCCACTTT. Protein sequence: CASSYKESNSPLHF.

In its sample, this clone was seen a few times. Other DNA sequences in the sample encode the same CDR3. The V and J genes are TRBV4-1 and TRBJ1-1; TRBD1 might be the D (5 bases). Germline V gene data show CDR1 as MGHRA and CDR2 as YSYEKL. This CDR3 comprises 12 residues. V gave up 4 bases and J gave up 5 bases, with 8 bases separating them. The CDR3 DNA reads TGCGCCAGCAGCCGGCAGGGAACTGAAGCTTTCTTT. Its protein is CASSRQGTEAFF.

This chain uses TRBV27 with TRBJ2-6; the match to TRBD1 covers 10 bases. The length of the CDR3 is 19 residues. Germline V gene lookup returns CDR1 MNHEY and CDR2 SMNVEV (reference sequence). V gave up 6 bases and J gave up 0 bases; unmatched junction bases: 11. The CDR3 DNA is TGTGCCAGCAGCCCTGGAGGGACAGGGGCTCTCTCTGGGGCCAACGTCCTGACTTTC. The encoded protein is CASSPGGTGALSGANVLTF.

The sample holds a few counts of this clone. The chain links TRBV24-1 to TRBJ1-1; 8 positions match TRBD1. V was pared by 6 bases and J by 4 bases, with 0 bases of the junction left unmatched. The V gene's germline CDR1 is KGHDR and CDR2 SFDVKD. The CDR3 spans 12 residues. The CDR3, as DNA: TGTGCCACCAGTACAGGGGGCACTGAAGCTTTCTTT. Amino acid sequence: CATSTGGTEAFF.

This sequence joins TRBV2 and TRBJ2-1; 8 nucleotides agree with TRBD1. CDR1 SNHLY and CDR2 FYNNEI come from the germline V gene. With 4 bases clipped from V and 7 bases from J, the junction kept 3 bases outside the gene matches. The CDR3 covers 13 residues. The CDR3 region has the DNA TGTGCCAGCAGTGCAGGGGGCCTGAATGAGCAGTTCTTC. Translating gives CASSAGGLNEQFF.

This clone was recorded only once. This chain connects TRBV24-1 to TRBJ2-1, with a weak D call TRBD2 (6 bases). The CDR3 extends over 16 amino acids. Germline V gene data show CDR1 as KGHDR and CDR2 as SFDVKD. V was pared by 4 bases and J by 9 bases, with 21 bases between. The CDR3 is CATSDPRYPMGGEQFF. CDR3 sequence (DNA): TGTGCCACCAGTGACCCGCGGTACCCAATGGGGGGTGAGCAGTTCTTC.

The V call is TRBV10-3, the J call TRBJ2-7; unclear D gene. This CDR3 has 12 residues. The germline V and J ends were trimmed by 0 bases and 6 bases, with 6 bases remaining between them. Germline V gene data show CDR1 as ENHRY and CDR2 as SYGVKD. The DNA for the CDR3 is TGTGCCATCAGTGAGTCAAGACTCGAGCAGTACTTC. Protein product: CAISESRLEQYF.

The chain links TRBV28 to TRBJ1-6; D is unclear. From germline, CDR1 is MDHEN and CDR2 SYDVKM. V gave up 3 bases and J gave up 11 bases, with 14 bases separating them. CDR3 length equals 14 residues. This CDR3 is CASSFDGLRTPLHF. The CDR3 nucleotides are TGTGCCAGCAGTTTTGACGGTCTGAGGACACCCCTCCACTTT.

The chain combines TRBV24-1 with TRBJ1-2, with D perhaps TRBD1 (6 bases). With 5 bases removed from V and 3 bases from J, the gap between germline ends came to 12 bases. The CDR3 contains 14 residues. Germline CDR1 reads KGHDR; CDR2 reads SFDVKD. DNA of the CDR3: TGTGCCACCAGTGGGAACAGGGTGGACTATGGCTACACCTTC. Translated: CATSGNRVDYGYTF.

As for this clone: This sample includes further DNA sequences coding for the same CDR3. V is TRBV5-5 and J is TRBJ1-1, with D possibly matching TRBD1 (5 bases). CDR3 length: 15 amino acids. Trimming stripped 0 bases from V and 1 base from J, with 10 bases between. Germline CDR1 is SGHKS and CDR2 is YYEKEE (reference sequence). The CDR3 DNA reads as TGTGCCAGCAGCTTGGTACCGGGGGGGAACACTGAAGCTTTCTTT. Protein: CASSLVPGGNTEAFF.